Listed below are T cell receptor beta chains from one sample, sequenced in a study of T cells in narcolepsy. Data came from immunoSEQ multiplex PCR; TCRdb stores just in-frame clones and leaves some out. The table includes roughly 35,000 clones, approximately 85% detected once. The sample was CD45RA- memory CD4+ T cells from PBMCs. These receptors came from a human donor with narcolepsy. Both conserved end residues are part of each CDR3. A D gene is named only where the DNA matches it firmly. The size of a clone is reported for some rows only, either as once, few or many, or as a class for expanded clones.

V: TRBV28; size: .; J: TRBJ2-5; D: .; DNA: TGTGCCAGCAGTCCCCGGCGCGGCGCAGAGACCCAGTACTTC; CDR3: CASSPRRGAETQYF
V: TRBV10-3; size: .; J: TRBJ1-1; D: .; DNA: TGTGCCACCAGAACCGGGACAATGAACACTGAAGCTTTCTTT; CDR3: CATRTGTMNTEAFF
V: TRBV5-1; size: .; J: TRBJ1-2; D: TRBD1; DNA: TGCGCCAGCAGCTTGGGGCCCCAGGGACAGGACTATGGCTACACCTTC; CDR3: CASSLGPQGQDYGYTF
V: TRBV5-6; size: .; J: TRBJ1-2; D: .; DNA: TGTGCCAGCAGCTTGGTCAGTAGTCTTAACTATGGCTACACCTTC; CDR3: CASSLVSSLNYGYTF
V: TRBV5-4; size: .; J: TRBJ2-5; D: .; DNA: TGTGCCAGCAGCAATCAGGGGGGAGGGGTGGAGACCCAGTACTTC; CDR3: CASSNQGGGVETQYF
V: TRBV19; size: .; J: TRBJ2-7; D: .; DNA: TGTGCCAGTAGTATAGAACCCGACAGCTACGAGCAGTACTTC; CDR3: CASSIEPDSYEQYF
V: TRBV5-1; size: .; J: TRBJ1-1; D: .; DNA: TGCGCCAGCAGCTTGGACACTGAAGCTTTCTTT; CDR3: CASSLDTEAFF
V: TRBV19; size: .; J: TRBJ2-1; D: TRBD1; DNA: TGTGCCAGTAGTGCGTCGACAGGGTCCAACAATGAGCAGTTCTTC; CDR3: CASSASTGSNNEQFF
V: TRBV5-1; size: .; J: TRBJ1-3; D: .; DNA: TGCGCCAGCAGCTTGGAAAACAGGGTCTCTGGAAACACCATATATTTT; CDR3: CASSLENRVSGNTIYF
V: TRBV5-1; size: .; J: TRBJ2-7; D: .; DNA: TGCGCCAGCAGCCCTCTGGGCGACGAGCAGTACTTC; CDR3: CASSPLGDEQYF
V: TRBV19; size: .; J: TRBJ1-6; D: .; DNA: TGTGCCAGTAGTATAGCGGGAGGGGTGAATTCACCCCTCCACTTT; CDR3: CASSIAGGVNSPLHF
V: TRBV29-1; size: .; J: TRBJ2-3; D: .; DNA: TGCAGCGTTGATGTCGGGAGGGGGCGAGGTGATACGCAGTATTTT; CDR3: CSVDVGRGRGDTQYF
V: TRBV9; size: .; J: TRBJ2-7; D: TRBD1; DNA: TGTGCCAGCAGCGCAGACGGGGACAGCTCCTACGAGCAGTACTTC; CDR3: CASSADGDSSYEQYF
V: TRBV5-6; size: .; J: TRBJ2-1; D: .; DNA: TGTGCCAGCAGCCCTTCCAATCGTCAGGCCTACAATGAGCAGTTCTTC; CDR3: CASSPSNRQAYNEQFF
V: TRBV19; size: .; J: TRBJ2-1; D: .; DNA: TGTGCCAGTAGTCCCGCCCGGGGCGACAGCTCCTACAATGAGCAGTTCTTC; CDR3: CASSPARGDSSYNEQFF
V: TRBV6-1; size: .; J: TRBJ2-5; D: TRBD1; DNA: TGTGCCAGCAGTGGCGACAGGGGCGGTCGAGGGGAGACCCAGTACTTC; CDR3: CASSGDRGGRGETQYF
V: TRBV28; size: .; J: TRBJ1-2; D: TRBD1; DNA: TGTGCCAGCAGCCCAACCGGGACAGCTAACTATGGCTACACCTTC; CDR3: CASSPTGTANYGYTF
V: TRBV27; size: .; J: TRBJ1-6; D: .; DNA: TGTGCCAGCAGTTTATTTGGCAGGGGCTCCTATAATTCACCCCTCCACTTT; CDR3: CASSLFGRGSYNSPLHF
V: TRBV5-8; size: .; J: TRBJ1-2; D: .; DNA: TGTGCCAGCAGCCGCAGAGTCTTAAACTATGGCTACACCTTC; CDR3: CASSRRVLNYGYTF
V: TRBV7-8; size: .; J: TRBJ2-7; D: .; DNA: TGTGCCAGCAGCCAGCAGGGGCTTAGCTCCTACGAGCAGTACTTC; CDR3: CASSQQGLSSYEQYF
V: TRBV5-1; size: .; J: TRBJ1-1; D: .; DNA: TGCGCCAGCAGCGTCTTCGGGGGGCGCGGGGAGACTGAAGCTTTCTTT; CDR3: CASSVFGGRGETEAFF
V: TRBV19; size: .; J: TRBJ1-6; D: .; DNA: TGTGCCAGTAGTCCCGGGAGACAGACCTATAATTCACCCCTCCACTTT; CDR3: CASSPGRQTYNSPLHF
V: TRBV5-1; size: once; J: TRBJ1-4; D: .; DNA: TGCGCCAGCAGCTTGGGGACGGGGGAAAAACTGTTTTTT; CDR3: CASSLGTGEKLFF
V: TRBV7-2; size: .; J: TRBJ2-7; D: .; DNA: TGTGCCAGCAGCTTGGAGGGGGCGAGGACCTACGAGCAGTACTTC; CDR3: CASSLEGARTYEQYF
V: TRBV19; size: .; J: TRBJ1-2; D: .; DNA: TGTGCCAGTAGTTCCCAAACCGGGACGCCCTATGGCTACACCTTC; CDR3: CASSSQTGTPYGYTF
V: TRBV9; size: once; J: TRBJ1-4; D: .; DNA: TGTGCCAGCAGCGTAGGGATTCAAGGTGAAAAACTGTTTTTT; CDR3: CASSVGIQGEKLFF
V: TRBV7-7; size: .; J: TRBJ1-5; D: .; DNA: TGTGCTAGCAGCACCCCCTCGGACTCCACATGGAGCAATCAGCCCCAGCATTTT; CDR3: CASSTPSDSTWSNQPQHF
V: TRBV19; size: few; J: TRBJ2-7; D: .; DNA: TGTGCCAGTAGTCCCGACCGGGGGAGGCAGCAGTACTTC; CDR3: CASSPDRGRQQYF
V: TRBV5-4; size: .; J: TRBJ2-1; D: .; DNA: TGTGCCAGCAGCTTTGTTGAGGCGGCGGGGCAGTTCTTC; CDR3: CASSFVEAAGQFF
V: TRBV30; size: .; J: TRBJ2-2; D: .; DNA: TGTGCCTGGAGTGGTAAAAGTATAAACACCGGGGAGCTGTTTTTT; CDR3: CAWSGKSINTGELFF
V: TRBV7-6; size: .; J: TRBJ2-3; D: .; DNA: TGTGCCAGCAGCTCCCAGGGGAGCACAGATACGCAGTATTTT; CDR3: CASSSQGSTDTQYF
V: TRBV5-1; size: .; J: TRBJ2-3; D: TRBD1; DNA: TGCGCCAGCAGCATGGCGGGACAGGGTACAGATACGCAGTATTTT; CDR3: CASSMAGQGTDTQYF
V: TRBV6-5; size: .; J: TRBJ1-3; D: .; DNA: TGTGCCAGCAGTTACCGCGACTCGAGGGGGGGAAACACCATATATTTT; CDR3: CASSYRDSRGGNTIYF
V: TRBV18; size: few; J: TRBJ2-1; D: .; DNA: TGTGCCAGCTCACCACCCACAGGGCGCGGGAATGAGCAGTTCTTC; CDR3: CASSPPTGRGNEQFF
V: TRBV19; size: .; J: TRBJ1-5; D: .; DNA: TGTGCCAGTAGCATAATGGCGGGGAATAGCAATCAGCCCCAGCATTTT; CDR3: CASSIMAGNSNQPQHF
V: TRBV6-5; size: once; J: TRBJ1-6; D: .; DNA: TGTGCCAGCAAGGCTGCAGGCGACAATTCACCCCTCCACTTT; CDR3: CASKAAGDNSPLHF
V: TRBV7-9; size: .; J: TRBJ2-5; D: .; DNA: TGTGCCAGCAGCTTAGGTCAGGGGCAAGAGACCCAGTACTTC; CDR3: CASSLGQGQETQYF
V: TRBV30; size: few; J: TRBJ2-7; D: TRBD2; DNA: TGTGCCTGGAGCCTTGGGACTAGCGGGGGCTCAGAGCAGTACTTC; CDR3: CAWSLGTSGGSEQYF
V: TRBV19; size: .; J: TRBJ1-4; D: TRBD1; DNA: TGTGCCAGTACCTCCGGACAGGGTTATTCTGAAAAACTGTTTTTT; CDR3: CASTSGQGYSEKLFF
V: TRBV29-1; size: .; J: TRBJ2-2; D: TRBD2; DNA: TGCAGCGTTGTCAGCGGGGGGCCCCAATCCTACACCGGGGAGCTGTTTTTT; CDR3: CSVVSGGPQSYTGELFF